The rows below give T cell receptor beta chains drawn from one sample of a study of early T cells in non-severe SARS-CoV-2 infection. TCRdb redid the calling of the 5' RACE reads with MiXCR, one entry per CDR3 protein. The sample includes about 28,000 distinct CDR3 sequences, around 6% of them seen just once. Sequences were derived from whole blood, sampled at baseline. The receptors shown here come from an adult who was a healthcare worker with PCR-confirmed SARS-CoV-2 infection or an uninfected control (not recorded which). CDR3s include the opening cysteine and the closing phenylalanine or tryptophan. A D gene is named only where the DNA matches it firmly. Only part of the rows carry a size: once, few, many, or a class if the clone is expanded.

TRBD1,few,TRBJ1-5,TRBV18,TGTGCCAGCTCACAGACAGGGAATCAGCCCCAGCATTTT,CASSQTGNQPQHF
-,many,TRBJ2-5,TRBV5-8,TGTGCCAGCAGCTTGAGACAGCAAGAGACCCAGTACTTC,CASSLRQQETQYF
TRBD1,many,TRBJ1-2,TRBV20-1,TGCAGTGCTTCCCCCTCTTCGACAGGGGACTATGGCTACACCTTC,CSASPSSTGDYGYTF
-,many,TRBJ2-2,TRBV19,TGTGCCAGTAGTATGGGGAGCTTAGGGGCCACCGGGGAGCTGTTTTTT,CASSMGSLGATGELFF
TRBD1,many,TRBJ2-5,TRBV4-2,TGTGCCAGCAGCCAGGGACAGCAAGAGACCCAGTACTTC,CASSQGQQETQYF
TRBD2,-,TRBJ2-7,TRBV6-5,TGTGCCAGCAGTTACTCTAAAGCGGGATACTACGAGCAGTACTTC,CASSYSKAGYYEQYF
TRBD1,few,TRBJ2-1,TRBV12-3/TRBV12-4,TGTGCCAGCAGTGCCCCAGGGGGCGGTGAGCAGTTCTTC,CASSAPGGGEQFF
-,-,TRBJ2-1,TRBV7-2,TGTGCCAGCAGCGGGATGGGGGCCGCCTCCGAGCAGTTCTTC,CASSGMGAASEQFF
-,many,TRBJ2-6,TRBV4-3,TGCGCCAGCAGCCCGCAAGAAGGACCGGGTCTCACTGGGGCCAACGTCCTGACTTTC,CASSPQEGPGLTGANVLTF
-,many,TRBJ2-3,TRBV6-5,TGTGCCAGCAGTTACTCAGGGAATGCGATCACAGATACGCAGTATTTT,CASSYSGNAITDTQYF
-,-,TRBJ2-7,TRBV7-9,TGTGCCAGCAGCTTAGGGACCGCGTACGAGCAGTACTTC,CASSLGTAYEQYF
TRBD1,many,TRBJ2-2,TRBV20-1,TGCAGTGCTAGTCGCAGGGGGCGCGGCACCGGGGAGCTGTTTTTT,CSASRRGRGTGELFF
-,many,TRBJ2-7,TRBV6-6,TGTGCCAGCAGTTACGAGGGCGGAGTGCAGTACTTC,CASSYEGGVQYF
TRBD2,few,TRBJ2-5,TRBV7-2,TGTGCCAGCAGCCTGGGACTAGCGGGGGCCCAAGAGACCCAGTACTTC,CASSLGLAGAQETQYF
TRBD2,medium-sized,TRBJ2-1,TRBV7-9,TGTGCCAGCACCCTCCAGCGGGAGGGTGACAATGAGCAGTTCTTC,CASTLQREGDNEQFF
TRBD2,many,TRBJ2-7,TRBV7-8,TGTGCCAGCAGCTTAGTGGGGACGGGAGGGCCGTACGAGCAGTACTTC,CASSLVGTGGPYEQYF
TRBD2,many,TRBJ2-3,TRBV4-3,TGCGCCAGCAGCCGACTAGCGGGAGATACGCAGTATTTT,CASSRLAGDTQYF
TRBD1,many,TRBJ1-2,TRBV29-1,TGCAGCGTTGGCTACTCGGGACAGCTAAACTATGGCTACACCTTC,CSVGYSGQLNYGYTF
TRBD1,-,TRBJ1-6,TRBV6-6,TGTGCCAGCAGTGCACGGGACAGGGGTCATTCACCCCTCCACTTT,CASSARDRGHSPLHF
-,many,TRBJ2-7,TRBV18,TGTGCCAGCTCACTAATCCGGGACACAGCCTACGAGCAGTACTTC,CASSLIRDTAYEQYF
-,many,TRBJ2-7,TRBV12-2,TGTGCAAGTCGCTTTAACAGGGGGAGCCCCTACGAGCAGTACTTC,CASRFNRGSPYEQYF
-,-,TRBJ2-7,TRBV7-9,TGTGCCAGCAGCTCCCCCGTGTACGAGCAGTACTTC,CASSSPVYEQYF
-,-,TRBJ2-5,TRBV19,TGTGCCAGTAGTATAAGCAACCAAGAGTCCCAGTACTTC,CASSISNQESQYF
-,many,TRBJ2-7,TRBV12-3/TRBV12-4,TGTGCCAGCAGTCTTGGACGGTCGGGGGTCGAGCAGTACTTC,CASSLGRSGVEQYF
TRBD2,many,TRBJ2-3,TRBV15,TGTGCCACCAGCGCTCAACGACTAGCGGGGATAACAGATACGCAGTATTTT,CATSAQRLAGITDTQYF
TRBD1,many,TRBJ2-7,TRBV6-4,TGTGCCAGCAGTAACACCGAGCGACAGGGGAGGTACGAGCAGTACTTC,CASSNTERQGRYEQYF
-,many,TRBJ1-1,TRBV6-2/TRBV6-3,TGTGCCAGCAGTTATACTCGAGGGCCGGGGAACACTGAAGCTTTCTTT,CASSYTRGPGNTEAFF
TRBD1,many,TRBJ2-7,TRBV10-3,TGTGCCATCAGGGGGACAGGGAATACCTACGAGCAGTACTTC,CAIRGTGNTYEQYF
TRBD2,many,TRBJ2-2,TRBV12-3/TRBV12-4,TGTGCCAGCAATCCGGCTGGGACTAGCGGGGCGGCTGGGGAGCTGTTTTTT,CASNPAGTSGAAGELFF
-,many,TRBJ2-4,TRBV2,TGTGCGTCGAGAGGAACCAAAAACATTCAGTACTTC,CASRGTKNIQYF
TRBD1,many,TRBJ2-3,TRBV6-1,TGTGCCAGCAGTGAAGAGCACAGGGGGCCCCTGGGCACAGATACGCAGTATTTT,CASSEEHRGPLGTDTQYF
-,many,TRBJ2-4,TRBV7-2,TGTGCCAGCAGCTTCAGTAACATTCAGTACTTC,CASSFSNIQYF
-,many,TRBJ2-6,TRBV12-3/TRBV12-4,TGTGCCAGTGGGGACTCTGGGGCCAACGTCCTGACTTTC,CASGDSGANVLTF
-,many,TRBJ2-3,TRBV7-9,TGTGCCAGCAGCTTAGCGCAGACAGATACGCAGTATTTT,CASSLAQTDTQYF
-,many,TRBJ1-5,TRBV20-1,TGCAGTGCTAAAGCTAGCAATCAGCCCCAGCATTTT,CSAKASNQPQHF
TRBD1,many,TRBJ2-1,TRBV3-1,TGTGCCAGCAGCCAATTCCCGGGACAGGGGTTTAATGAGCAGTTCTTC,CASSQFPGQGFNEQFF
TRBD2,few,TRBJ2-3,TRBV28,TGTGCCAGCAGTCAATTTAGCGGGAGGGCCTTCGCAGATACGCAGTATTTT,CASSQFSGRAFADTQYF
-,many,TRBJ1-1,TRBV12-3/TRBV12-4,TGTGCCAGCAGCAAAACAGGAGCTGAAGCTTTCTTT,CASSKTGAEAFF
-,many,TRBJ1-1,TRBV10-2,TGCGCCAGCAGCCGGACGCCGATGAACACTGAAGCTTTCTTT,CASSRTPMNTEAFF
TRBD1,many,TRBJ2-7,TRBV5-1,TGCGCCAGCAGCCCCCCCGGGACAGGGGCCTACGAGCAGTACTTC,CASSPPGTGAYEQYF
-,many,TRBJ2-5,TRBV12-3/TRBV12-4,TGTGCCAGCAGCCGGTGGAGGGAGACCCAGTACTTC,CASSRWRETQYF
TRBD2,many,TRBJ2-3,TRBV7-6,TGTGCCAGCAGAAGACTAGCGGGAGTAGGCGCAGATACGCAGTATTTT,CASRRLAGVGADTQYF
TRBD1,many,TRBJ1-5,TRBV20-1,TGCAGTGCTAGAGATCGGGGGACAGGGGCAGGGCCCCAGCATTTT,CSARDRGTGAGPQHF
-,many,TRBJ2-1,TRBV5-4,TGTGCCAGCAGCCCCGGCGGACCGAGGAAAAATGAGCAGTTCTTC,CASSPGGPRKNEQFF
TRBD1,many,TRBJ2-3,TRBV30,TGTGCCTGGAGTCCGGGACAGGTCCCTGATACGCAGTATTTT,CAWSPGQVPDTQYF
-,many,TRBJ1-4,TRBV7-2,TGTGCCAGCAGCTTATCATCTGCTGCTGAAAAACTGTTTTTT,CASSLSSAAEKLFF